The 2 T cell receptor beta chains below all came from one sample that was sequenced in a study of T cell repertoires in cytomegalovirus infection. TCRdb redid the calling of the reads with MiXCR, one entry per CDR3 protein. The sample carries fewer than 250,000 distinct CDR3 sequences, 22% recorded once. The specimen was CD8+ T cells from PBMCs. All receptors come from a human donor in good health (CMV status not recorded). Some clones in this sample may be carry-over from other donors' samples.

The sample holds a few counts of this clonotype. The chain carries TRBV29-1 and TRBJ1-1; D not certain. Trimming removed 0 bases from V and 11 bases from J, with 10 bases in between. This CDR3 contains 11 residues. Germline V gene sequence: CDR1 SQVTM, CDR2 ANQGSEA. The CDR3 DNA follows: TGCAGCGTTGAAGAGGTGAGAGGGGCTTTCTTT. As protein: CSVEEVRGAFF.

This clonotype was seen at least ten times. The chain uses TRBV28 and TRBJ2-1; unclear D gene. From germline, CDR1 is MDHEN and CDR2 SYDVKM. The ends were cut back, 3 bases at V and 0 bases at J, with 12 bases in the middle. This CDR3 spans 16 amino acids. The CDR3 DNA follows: TGTGCCAGCAGTTTTAAGCACATCAACTCCTACAATGAGCAGTTCTTC. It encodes CASSFKHINSYNEQFF.